The rows below give T cell receptor beta chains drawn from one sample of a study of spatial heterogeneity in lung cancer. TCRdb used MiXCR to reprocess the 5' RACE reads, holding one entry per CDR3 protein. In the table there are 16,000 or so distinct CDR3 sequences, about 6.8% of which are singletons. Sequences were derived from lung tumor tissue, sampled at surgery. These receptors were taken from a female donor with early-stage non-small cell lung cancer. Each CDR3 is given with its conserved first and last residue. The D gene is left open where the match is weak. Size is omitted from some rows. Given values are once, few, many or a class for expanded clones.

>NA|TRBJ1-5|TRBV6-2/TRBV6-3|many
TGTGCCAGCAGCCCCGGATCGGTGAATCAGCCCCAGCATTTT
CASSPGSVNQPQHF
>NA|TRBJ1-2|TRBV25-1|many
TGTGCCAGCACCCCCTCGGGCAGGGCCTATGGCTACACCTTC
CASTPSGRAYGYTF
>NA|TRBJ2-5|TRBV27|few
TGTGCCAGCAGTCCCCGATATCGTAGCGAGACCCAGTACTTC
CASSPRYRSETQYF
>NA|TRBJ1-5|TRBV20-1|few
TGCAGTGCTATTGAAAGGGGCGAGCATAGCAATCAGCCCCAGCATTTT
CSAIERGEHSNQPQHF
>NA|TRBJ2-4|TRBV27|medium-sized
TGTGCCAGCAGTTTACAGGGCAGGGTTCGAAACATTCAGTACTTC
CASSLQGRVRNIQYF
>TRBD1|TRBJ2-7|TRBV5-4|few
TGTGCCAGCAGTTCGGACAGGATCCTCTCCTACGAGCAGTACTTC
CASSSDRILSYEQYF
>TRBD1|TRBJ2-7|TRBV9|few
TGTGCCAGCAGCGCCAAACAGGGGAGCGGCGAGCAGTACTTC
CASSAKQGSGEQYF
>NA|TRBJ2-5|TRBV12-3/TRBV12-4|many
TGTGCCAGCACCCGAGGCCCGTCCGGAGAGACCCAGTACTTC
CASTRGPSGETQYF
>NA|TRBJ1-2|TRBV5-1|many
TGCGCCAGCAGCTTATACACAGGGAAGGGCGAGGGCTACACCTTC
CASSLYTGKGEGYTF
>NA|TRBJ2-4|TRBV10-3|many
TGTGCCATGGCAGAGGGGCAGGGAAACATTCAGTACTTC
CAMAEGQGNIQYF
>TRBD1|TRBJ2-7|TRBV7-9|many
TGTGCCAGCAACTTACTCCCGCAGGGGGCAACCTACGAGCAGTACTTC
CASNLLPQGATYEQYF
>NA|TRBJ1-5|TRBV2|few
TGTGCCAGCAGTGCAATCGACGGGGTTCAGCCCCAGCATTTT
CASSAIDGVQPQHF
>NA|TRBJ2-3|TRBV3-1|many
TGTGCCAGCAGCCAAGAAGGGCCCACAGATACGCAGTATTTT
CASSQEGPTDTQYF
>TRBD2|TRBJ2-3|TRBV7-2|many
TGTGCCAGCAGCTCGATCCCCCGGGGAGGGTCGGATACGCAGTATTTT
CASSSIPRGGSDTQYF
>TRBD2|TRBJ2-7|TRBV28|many
TGTGCCAGCAGTTCCATCACTAGCGGGGGGTCCTACGAGCAGTACTTC
CASSSITSGGSYEQYF
>NA|TRBJ1-6|TRBV5-1|many
TGCGCCAGCAGCTTGGATGTAGGGTCTTATAATTCACCCCTCCACTTT
CASSLDVGSYNSPLHF
>NA|TRBJ2-7|TRBV29-1|many
TGCAGCGTTGCTAGCGACAGTTCCTACGAGCAGTACTTC
CSVASDSSYEQYF
>NA|TRBJ2-4|TRBV18|many
TGTGCCAGCTCACAAGTTCAGACAGAAGGGGTCAAAAACATTCAGTACTTC
CASSQVQTEGVKNIQYF
>TRBD1|TRBJ2-2|TRBV29-1|many
TGCAGCGTTAAATCCCCGGGACAGGAGACCGGGGAGCTGTTTTTT
CSVKSPGQETGELFF
>NA|TRBJ2-7|TRBV6-5|few
TGTGCCAGCAGTTACATCCAGGGAAATTCCTACGAGCAGTACTTC
CASSYIQGNSYEQYF
>TRBD1|TRBJ1-2|TRBV6-2/TRBV6-3|many
TGTGCCAGCAGTTACATGGACAGGGAGCGTGGCTACACCTTC
CASSYMDRERGYTF
>TRBD1|TRBJ1-4|TRBV5-4|many
TGTGCCAGCAGCCCCAGGACAGGGGATGGGATACAACTGTTTTTT
CASSPRTGDGIQLFF
>TRBD1|TRBJ2-1|TRBV2|many
TGTGCCAGCAGTGCGACGGCAGGGGGTGGGGATGAGCAGTTCTTC
CASSATAGGGDEQFF
>TRBD1|TRBJ2-1|TRBV20-1|many
TGCAGTGCTCGAAAACTCCGGGACAGGAGGGACAATGAGCAGTTCTTC
CSARKLRDRRDNEQFF
>NA|TRBJ1-2|TRBV5-1|medium-sized
TGCGCCAGCAGCTTGGAGGGCGGAGGAGGATATGGCTACACCTTC
CASSLEGGGGYGYTF
>NA|TRBJ2-1|TRBV6-5|many
TGTGCCAGCAGTTACTCGAGTGGATCTAATGAGCAGTTCTTC
CASSYSSGSNEQFF
>TRBD1|TRBJ1-6|TRBV20-1|many
TGCAGTGCTAGAGATTCGGCGAGGACAGGGGCTGATTCACCCCTCCACTTT
CSARDSARTGADSPLHF
>NA|TRBJ1-5|TRBV7-2|many
TGTGCCAGCAGTTCAGGGCCCCCTAGTGGATTCGCTCAGCCCCAGCATTTT
CASSSGPPSGFAQPQHF
>NA|TRBJ1-1|TRBV4-3|few
TGCGCCAGCAGGAAATCGGGGGGCATTGAAGCTTTCTTT
CASRKSGGIEAFF
>NA|TRBJ1-3|TRBV11-3|many
TGTGCCAGCAGCTTAAGATCTGGAAACACCATATATTTT
CASSLRSGNTIYF
>TRBD1|TRBJ2-3|TRBV7-6|many
TGTGCCAGCAGCTCCAGGGGGCCGGGCACAGATACGCAGTATTTT
CASSSRGPGTDTQYF
>NA|TRBJ2-3|TRBV24-1|many
TGTGCCACCAGTGATTTAGTTGGAAACAGCACAGATACGCAGTATTTT
CATSDLVGNSTDTQYF
>TRBD2|TRBJ2-1|TRBV7-2|NA
TGTGCCAGCAGCTTAGGTGTAGAGCGGGGGGCGACTATAAATGAGCAGTTCTTC
CASSLGVERGATINEQFF
>NA|TRBJ2-7|TRBV5-1|many
TGCGCCAGCAGCTTGGATCTGGCGGCGAGTGGGTACGAGCAGTACTTC
CASSLDLAASGYEQYF
>NA|TRBJ2-7|TRBV11-2|NA
TGTGCCAGCAGCTCAAGGACAGTTACCTCCTACGAGCAGTACTTC
CASSSRTVTSYEQYF
>TRBD2|TRBJ2-2|TRBV12-3/TRBV12-4|few
TGTGCCAGCACTTTTCAACTAGCGACCCTCAGCACCGGGGAGCTGTTTTTT
CASTFQLATLSTGELFF
>NA|TRBJ1-6|TRBV6-6|medium-sized
TGTGCCAGCAGTAGCTCACAGGGTAGGGGTAATTCACCCCTCCACTTT
CASSSSQGRGNSPLHF
>NA|TRBJ1-1|TRBV12-3/TRBV12-4|few
TGTGCCAGCAGCCGAGCCGGGACTGAAGCTTTCTTT
CASSRAGTEAFF
>TRBD1|TRBJ2-4|TRBV6-2/TRBV6-3|medium-sized
TGTGCCAGCAGTTCGTGGACAGGAAACATTCAGTACTTC
CASSSWTGNIQYF
>TRBD1|TRBJ1-6|TRBV12-3/TRBV12-4|many
TGTGCCAGCAGTCCGACCTCAGGGGGAAATTCACCCCTCCACTTT
CASSPTSGGNSPLHF
>NA|TRBJ2-1|TRBV10-3|NA
TGTGCCATCAGCCTAGGACCAGCCTCCTTAGGGAATGAGCAGTTCTTC
CAISLGPASLGNEQFF
>NA|TRBJ2-5|TRBV5-1|many
TGCGCCAGCAGCGGAGGGACAGCCCAAGAGACCCAGTACTTC
CASSGGTAQETQYF
>NA|TRBJ1-1|TRBV6-5|many
TGTGCCAGCAGTTACGGCCGGTTGAACACTGAAGCTTTCTTT
CASSYGRLNTEAFF
>TRBD1|TRBJ1-1|TRBV28|medium-sized
TGTGCCAGCAGTAGGACAGGGGGGGACACTGAAGCTTTCTTT
CASSRTGGDTEAFF
>NA|TRBJ1-6|TRBV4-2|many
TGTGCCAGCAGCCAAGAGACCACGGGGGGCTCCTATAATTCACCCCTCCACTTT
CASSQETTGGSYNSPLHF
>NA|TRBJ1-3|TRBV6-5|many
TGTGCCACCACCGGGGCTGGAAACACCATATATTTT
CATTGAGNTIYF
>NA|TRBJ1-5|TRBV28|NA
TGTGCCAGCAGTTTCACCCCCACAGGGAACAATCAGCCCCAGCATTTT
CASSFTPTGNNQPQHF
>TRBD1|TRBJ2-3|TRBV20-1|NA
TGCAGTGCTAGCCCCCGGACAGGGATCCTAGATACGCAGTATTTT
CSASPRTGILDTQYF
>TRBD1|TRBJ2-2|TRBV19|medium-sized
TGTGCCAGTAGTACCACTCGGACAGGGGGCTCCGGGGAGCTGTTTTTT
CASSTTRTGGSGELFF
>NA|TRBJ2-2|TRBV6-5|NA
TGTGCCAGCAGAGGGCCCCTATGGACCGGGGAGCTGTTTTTT
CASRGPLWTGELFF
>TRBD1|TRBJ1-6|TRBV20-1|few
TGCAGTGCTAGTGGGGACAGGGGGATCGTTAATTCACCCCTCCACTTT
CSASGDRGIVNSPLHF
>TRBD1|TRBJ2-7|TRBV12-3/TRBV12-4|NA
TGTGCCAGCAACGACAGGGGGGGATACGAGCAGTACTTC
CASNDRGGYEQYF
>NA|TRBJ2-1|TRBV5-1|few
TGCGCCAGCAGCGTGCAGGCAAACAATGAGCAGTTCTTC
CASSVQANNEQFF
>TRBD2|TRBJ2-1|TRBV6-5|NA
TGTGCCACCCTAGCGGGGGCGGGTAATGAGCAGTTCTTC
CATLAGAGNEQFF